This TCR beta chain was captured by sequencing in a study of response to subunit inactivated influenza vaccine. Study-wide results and caveats: Every seasonal influenza vaccination brings in few new T cells, the authors suggested.

The germline CDR1 and CDR2 sequences are DFQATT and SNEGSKA (reference sequence). With V trimmed by 3 bases and J by 8 bases, 9 bases remained unmatched. The CDR3 contains 14 residues. TCRdb redid the calling of the RT-PCR reads with MiXCR, one entry per CDR3 protein. The sample has some 800,000 distinct CDR3 sequences, 20% to 25% seen once; the top ten hold more than 8.5%. This clonotype was observed a few times. Its antigen is not identified. The TCR comes from a man aged 50 to 59 who received an inactivated influenza vaccine. The sample here was PBMCs from blood, taken approximately 5 days after vaccination. The chain has TRBV20-1 and TRBJ2-1; 8 bases are a match to TRBD2. CDR3 region: CSARGGLAPHEQFF. CDR3 in DNA: TGCAGTGCTAGGGGCGGACTAGCCCCCCATGAGCAGTTCTTC.